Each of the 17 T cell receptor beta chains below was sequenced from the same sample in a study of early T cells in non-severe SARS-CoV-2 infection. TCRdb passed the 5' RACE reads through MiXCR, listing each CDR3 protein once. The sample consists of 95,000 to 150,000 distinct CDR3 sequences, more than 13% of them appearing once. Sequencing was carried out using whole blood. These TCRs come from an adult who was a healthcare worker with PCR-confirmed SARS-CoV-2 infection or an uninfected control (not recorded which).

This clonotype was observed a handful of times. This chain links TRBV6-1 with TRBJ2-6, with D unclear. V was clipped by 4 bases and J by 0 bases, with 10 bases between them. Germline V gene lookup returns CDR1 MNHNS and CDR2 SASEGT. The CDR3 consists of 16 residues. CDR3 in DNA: TGTGCCAGCAGTGGTGTGCAGTTCTCTGGGGCCAACGTCCTGACTTTC. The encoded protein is CASSGVQFSGANVLTF.

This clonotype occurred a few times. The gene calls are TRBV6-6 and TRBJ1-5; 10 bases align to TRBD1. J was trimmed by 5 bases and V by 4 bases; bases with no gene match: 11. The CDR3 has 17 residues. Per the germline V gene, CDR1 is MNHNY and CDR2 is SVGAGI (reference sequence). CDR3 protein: CASSSRTGGRIDQPQHF. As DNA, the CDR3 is TGTGCCAGCAGTTCACGGACAGGGGGAAGAATAGATCAGCCCCAGCATTTT.

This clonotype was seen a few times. In nucleotides, the CDR3 is TGTGCCAGCAGCCAAGATATGCCAGGGGGCAGCAATCAGCCCCAGCATTTT. Its translation: CASSQDMPGGSNQPQHF. The gene calls are TRBV4-2 and TRBJ1-5, with TRBD1 matching 8 bases. V was clipped by 0 bases and J by 1 base; unmatched bases: 5. This CDR3 has 17 residues. Germline-derived CDR1 and CDR2 are LGHNA and YNFKEQ.

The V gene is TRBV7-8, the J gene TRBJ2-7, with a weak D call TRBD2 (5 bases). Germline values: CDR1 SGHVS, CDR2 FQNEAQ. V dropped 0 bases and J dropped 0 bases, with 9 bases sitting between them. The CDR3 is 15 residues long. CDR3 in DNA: TGTGCCAGCAGCTTAGCGGGGAGAAGCTCCTACGAGCAGTACTTC. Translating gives CASSLAGRSSYEQYF.

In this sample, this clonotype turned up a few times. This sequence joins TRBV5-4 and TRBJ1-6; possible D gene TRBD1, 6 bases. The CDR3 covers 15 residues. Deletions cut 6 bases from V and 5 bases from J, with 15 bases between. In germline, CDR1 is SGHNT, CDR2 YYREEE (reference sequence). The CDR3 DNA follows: TGTGCCAGCAACCCCGGGGGCTCGGATAATTCACCCCTCCACTTT. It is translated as CASNPGGSDNSPLHF.

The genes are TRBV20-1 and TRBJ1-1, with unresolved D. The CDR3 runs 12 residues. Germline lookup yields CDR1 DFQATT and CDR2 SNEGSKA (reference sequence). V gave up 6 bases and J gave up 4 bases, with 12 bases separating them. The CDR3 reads CSARVAGTEAFF. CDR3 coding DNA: TGCAGTGCCCGGGTGGCGGGCACTGAAGCTTTCTTT.

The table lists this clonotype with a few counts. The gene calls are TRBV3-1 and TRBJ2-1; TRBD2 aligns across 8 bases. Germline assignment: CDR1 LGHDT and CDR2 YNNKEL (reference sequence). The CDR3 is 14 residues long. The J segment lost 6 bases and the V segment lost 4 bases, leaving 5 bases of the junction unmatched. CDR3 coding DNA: TGTGCCAGCAGCCTTAGCGGGGCGATCAATGAGCAGTTCTTC. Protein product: CASSLSGAINEQFF.

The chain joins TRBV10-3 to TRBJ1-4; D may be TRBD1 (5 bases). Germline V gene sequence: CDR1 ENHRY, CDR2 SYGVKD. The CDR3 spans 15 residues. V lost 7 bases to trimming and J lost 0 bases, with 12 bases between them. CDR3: CAIKGTDATNEKLFF. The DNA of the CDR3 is TGTGCCATCAAAGGGACGGATGCAACTAATGAAAAACTGTTTTTT.

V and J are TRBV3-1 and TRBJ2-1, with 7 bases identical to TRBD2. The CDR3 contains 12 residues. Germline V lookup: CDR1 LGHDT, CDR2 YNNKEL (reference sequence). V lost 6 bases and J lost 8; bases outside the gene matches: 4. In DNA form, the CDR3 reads TGTGCCAGCAGTTCTAGCGGAGATGAGCAGTTCTTC. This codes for CASSSSGDEQFF.

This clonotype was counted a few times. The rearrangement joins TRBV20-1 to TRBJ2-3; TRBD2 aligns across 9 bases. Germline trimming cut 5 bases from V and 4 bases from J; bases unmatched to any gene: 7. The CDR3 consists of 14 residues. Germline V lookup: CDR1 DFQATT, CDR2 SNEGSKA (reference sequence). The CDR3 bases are TGCAGTGCTTTCCTAGCGGGGAGGTCAGATACGCAGTATTTT. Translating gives CSAFLAGRSDTQYF.

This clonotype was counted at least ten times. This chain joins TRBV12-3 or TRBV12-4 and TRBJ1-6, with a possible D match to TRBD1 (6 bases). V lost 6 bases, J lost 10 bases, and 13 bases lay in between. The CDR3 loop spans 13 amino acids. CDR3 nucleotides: TGTGCCAGCAGCCTACGACAGGACTCACCCCTCCACTTT. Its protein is CASSLRQDSPLHF.

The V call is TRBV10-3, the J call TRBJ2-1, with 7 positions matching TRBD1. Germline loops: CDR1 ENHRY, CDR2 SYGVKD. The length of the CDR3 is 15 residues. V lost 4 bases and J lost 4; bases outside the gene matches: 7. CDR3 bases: TGTGCCATCAGTGCACCGGGACAGAGATACAATGAGCAGTTCTTC. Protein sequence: CAISAPGQRYNEQFF.

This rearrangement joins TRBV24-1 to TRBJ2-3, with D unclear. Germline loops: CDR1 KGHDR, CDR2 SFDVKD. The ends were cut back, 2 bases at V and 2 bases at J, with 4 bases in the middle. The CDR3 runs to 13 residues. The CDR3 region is CATSDSLTDTQYF. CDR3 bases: TGTGCCACCAGTGATTCACTCACAGATACGCAGTATTTT.

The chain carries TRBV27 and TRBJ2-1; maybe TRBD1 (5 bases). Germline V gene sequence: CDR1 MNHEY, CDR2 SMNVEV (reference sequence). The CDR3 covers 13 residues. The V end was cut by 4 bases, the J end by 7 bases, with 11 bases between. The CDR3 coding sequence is TGTGCCAGCAGTTGGGGCTTAAGGAATGAGCAGTTCTTC. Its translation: CASSWGLRNEQFF.

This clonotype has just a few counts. For the CDR3, the DNA is TGCAGTGTTGGGGACCCGGCCGGGGACACTGAAGCTTTCTTT. This translates into CSVGDPAGDTEAFF. The chain employs TRBV20-1 and TRBJ1-1, with a possible D match to TRBD1 (5 bases). Per germline, CDR1 DFQATT and CDR2 SNEGSKA (reference sequence). V was shortened by 7 bases and J by 3 bases, with 18 bases between the two germline ends. The CDR3 has 14 residues.

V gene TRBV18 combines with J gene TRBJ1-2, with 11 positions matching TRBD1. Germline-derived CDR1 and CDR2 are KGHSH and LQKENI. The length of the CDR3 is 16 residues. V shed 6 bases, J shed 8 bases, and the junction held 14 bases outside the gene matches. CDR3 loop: CASSISSPGQGEGYTF. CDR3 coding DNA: TGTGCCAGCTCCATCTCCTCCCCGGGACAGGGGGAAGGCTACACCTTC.

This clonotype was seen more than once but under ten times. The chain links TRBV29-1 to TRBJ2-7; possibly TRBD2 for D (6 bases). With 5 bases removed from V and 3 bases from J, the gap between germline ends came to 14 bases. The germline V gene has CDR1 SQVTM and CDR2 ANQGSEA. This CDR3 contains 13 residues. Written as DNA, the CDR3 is TGCAGCGTTCTCCAGCGGGCGGGCTACGAGCAGTACTTC. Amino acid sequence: CSVLQRAGYEQYF.